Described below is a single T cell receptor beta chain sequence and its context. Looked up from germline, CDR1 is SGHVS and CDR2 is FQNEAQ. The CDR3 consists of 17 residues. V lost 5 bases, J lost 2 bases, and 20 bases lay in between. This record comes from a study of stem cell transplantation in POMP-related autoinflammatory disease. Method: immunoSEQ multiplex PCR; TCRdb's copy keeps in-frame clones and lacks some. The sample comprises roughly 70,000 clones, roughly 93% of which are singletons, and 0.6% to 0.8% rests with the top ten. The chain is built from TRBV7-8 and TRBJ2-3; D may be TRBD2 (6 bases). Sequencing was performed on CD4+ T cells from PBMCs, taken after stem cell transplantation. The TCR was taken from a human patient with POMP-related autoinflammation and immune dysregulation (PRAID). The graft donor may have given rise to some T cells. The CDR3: CASSPIQHGRFTDTQYF. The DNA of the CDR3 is TGTGCCAGCAGCCCTATCCAGCACGGGAGATTCACAGATACGCAGTATTTT.